This paragraph reports one TCR beta chain. Antigen specificity is unknown. This may be a read error, as it is one base from a much larger clone. Amplification from RNA transcripts yielded the TCR beta CDR3 regions. The library came from an HTBI-primed first-round RT-PCR and a second-round multiplex PCR. TCRdb analysed the multiplex PCR reads with MiXCR anew, one entry per CDR3 protein. The table includes 560,000 or so distinct CDR3 sequences, just under 40% detected once. The CDR3 has 15 amino acids. The V gene's germline CDR1 is SGDLS and CDR2 YYNGEE. This entry is derived from a study of Graves' ophthalmopathy and Graves' hyperthyroidism. Study-level findings and limits: Blood also contained most of the expanded thyroid clonotypes above 0.001 frequency.

This chain connects TRBV9 to TRBJ2-5; possibly TRBD2 for D (6 bases). The receptor comes from an adult man with Graves' hyperthyroidism. Sequenced sample: peripheral blood or thyroid tissue (not recorded which). The CDR3 protein is CAGSPGTLTQETQYF. CDR3 nucleotide sequence: TGTGCCGGCAGTCCTGGGACTCTTACCCAAGAGACCCAGTACTTC.